This TCR beta chain was recorded in a study of CD8 T cells in ankylosing spondylitis. TCRdb ran MiXCR on the 5' RACE reads and lists one entry per CDR3 protein. The sample shows 35,000 or so distinct CDR3 sequences, 6% of them seen only once. This clonotype occurred many times. Trimming cost V 3 bases and J 1 base, with 13 bases left between them. The CDR3 loop spans 16 amino acids. From germline, CDR1 is SNHLY and CDR2 FYNNEI. Sequenced sample: blood, either unsorted or a sorted T cell fraction (not recorded which). This chain links TRBV2 with TRBJ2-1; D is perhaps TRBD1 (6 bases). The receptor comes from a male donor with ankylosing spondylitis or in good health (not recorded which). This chain's CDR3 is CASSDRGGYSYNEQFF. The DNA for the CDR3 is TGTGCCAGCAGTGACAGGGGTGGCTATTCCTACAATGAGCAGTTCTTC.